This entry concerns a single T cell receptor (beta chain). This clonotype was seen only once. The antigen this receptor binds is unknown. Base qualities are missing; no much larger clone stands one base away. Evidence from a single read is weak. The time point label, read with the paper, signifies: late sampling 161 to 241 days after vaccination in three convalescent patients. The treatment or condition label corresponds to: approximately nine-day PBMC culture with coronavirus spike peptide pools or control peptides (ViraFEST assay). The ViraFEST assay, used in the study, expanded antigen-specific T cells with peptide pools and then identified the expanded clonotypes through TCR sequencing. Positive SARS-CoV-2 PCR tests in the convalescent patients dated from March to December 2020, before Alpha, Beta and Delta variants emerged in the United States. Each well held about 2 million PBMCs cultured in IMDM containing roughly 5.5% human AB serum and approximately 9.8 IU/ml IL-2, with about 9.1 ug/ml peptide pools added. On days 3 and 7, half of the culture medium was replaced with fresh IL-2-containing medium. After around 10 days of culture, CD4+ T cells were isolated by negative selection using the EasySep CD4+ T cell isolation kit. PBMCs were separated from whole blood using Ficoll-Paque Plus gradient centrifugation and then either used fresh or cryopreserved at -140C. In general, triplicate wells were set up for every culture condition.

The method was PCR. TCR sequencing of DNA from cultured CD4+ T cells used the Oncomine TCR Beta short-read assay at the Johns Hopkins FTIC core. Genomic DNA was extracted from the cultured CD4+ T cells with the QIAamp micro DNA kit. The Oncomine TCR Beta libraries from cultured CD4+ T cells were pooled using unique dual indexes and then sequenced on an Illumina iSeq 100. As for the authors' bioinformatics: Non-productive sequences were removed, and CDR3s not starting with C, not ending with F or W, or shorter than 7 amino acids were discarded. Antigen-specific clonotypes were identified using the MANAFEST web application through comparison of peptide-stimulated wells with reference and other culture wells. An FDR below 0.05, an odds ratio above 5, and a productive frequency above 0.1% in at least two of three replicate wells were required for clones to be considered positive. A clonotype was classed as cross-reactive if the clonotype showed significant expansion both in SARS-CoV-2 spike wells and in at least one common cold coronavirus spike condition. Using R version 3.6.1, CDR3 homology was evaluated through Levenshtein distances (stringdist) along with unrooted phylogenetic trees (ape). TCRdb redid the processing of the public reads, applying fastp at Q25 and MiXCR, and retained in-frame beta chains. Each entry merges the rows of one CDR3 protein and shows their most common DNA and genes. TCRdb's processing, not the authors', yielded these V and J calls. Across this sample there are tens of thousands of distinct CDR3 sequences, with roughly 43% seen only once. 4.9% of the sample goes to the ten largest clones.

These data come from a study of vaccination and CD4 T cells after COVID-19 (dated by TCRdb to between 2021 and 2024). About the investigation overall: SARS-CoV-2 positivity had been established in the convalescent patients by nasal swab PCR, and mild disease was recorded in eight to ten of these patients and severe disease in one. In around 9 COVID-19 convalescent patients and a few infection-naive healthy vaccine recipients, researchers compared the spike-specific CD4+ TCR repertoire from before mRNA vaccination with the repertoire from after. Participants got two doses of the Pfizer-BioNTech BNT162b2 vaccine (n=8) or two doses of the Moderna mRNA-1273 vaccine (n=2). In the convalescent cohort there were six males and four females, among whom were two Hispanic individuals, seven Caucasians, two Asians and one multiracial person. Post-COVID blood samples from convalescent patients were collected a median of approximately 100 days after diagnosis, with a range of roughly 35 to 180 days. A few convalescent patients were sampled both early after vaccination (day 14) and late after vaccination (days 161 to 241). In control cultures, a CEFX viral epitope pool was used as positive control, an HIV-1 Nef peptide pool was used as negative control, or no peptide was added. Post-vaccine blood samples were taken a median of about 77 days after the second vaccine dose, with a range of roughly 14 to 250 days. Culture stimuli were overlapping spike peptide pools from SARS-CoV-2 and from the common cold coronaviruses HCoV-NL63, HCoV-OC43 and HCoV-229E. Overall study outcomes, separate from this receptor: Relatively few convalescent patients were included in the study, and early timepoints after natural infection were not analyzed. In convalescent patients, nearly all vaccine-specific clones (304 of 307) were found to be mono-reactive for SARS-CoV-2 spike rather than cross-reactive with common cold coronaviruses. Among the post-vaccine SARS-CoV-2-reactive clones in convalescent patients, a median around 86% showed up only after vaccination, which suggests vaccine-specific priming. The median count of SARS-CoV-2-reactive clonotypes went up from around 21 after infection to 38 after vaccination, although the change was not significant.

The CDR3, from cysteine to phenylalanine, totals 15 residues. The retained sequence is limited to the CDR3, 45 bases, with the frame set at the first base. The junction shows trimming of 3 bases on V and 15 bases on J, plus 24 bases between the germline ends. Reading the germline V gene gives CDR1 SGHTA and CDR2 FQGNSA. This chain is built from TRBV7-2 and TRBJ2-1; possibly the D gene is TRBD2, per 5 matching bases. The source was CD4+ T cells from blood, cultured in vitro, collected about 7 months after SARS-CoV-2 vaccination. The receptor's source is a human donor who had recovered from COVID-19. The sequence in DNA is TGTGCCAGCAGCTTGGGCTCGACTATGTCTTATTTGCGGTTCTTC. This encodes CASSLGSTMSYLRFF.